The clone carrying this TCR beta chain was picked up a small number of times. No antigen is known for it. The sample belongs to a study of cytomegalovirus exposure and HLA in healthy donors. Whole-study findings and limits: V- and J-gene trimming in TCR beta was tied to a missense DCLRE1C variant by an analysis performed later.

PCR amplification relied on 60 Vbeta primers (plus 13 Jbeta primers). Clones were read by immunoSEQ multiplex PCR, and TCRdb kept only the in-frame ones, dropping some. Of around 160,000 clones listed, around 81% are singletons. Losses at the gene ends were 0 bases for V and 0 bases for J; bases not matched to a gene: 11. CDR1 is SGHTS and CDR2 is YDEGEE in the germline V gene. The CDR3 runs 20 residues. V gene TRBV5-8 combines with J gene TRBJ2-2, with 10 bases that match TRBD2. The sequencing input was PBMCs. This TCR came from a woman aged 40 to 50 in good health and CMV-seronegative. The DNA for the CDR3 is TGTGCCAGCAGCTTGGATGGTAGCGGGAGGCCCTATTCGAACACCGGGGAGCTGTTTTTT. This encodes CASSLDGSGRPYSNTGELFF.